Shown below are 29 T cell receptor beta chains from a single sample sequenced in a study of cytomegalovirus exposure and HLA in healthy donors (dated by TCRdb to the late 2010s). The library was produced with the immunoSEQ multiplex PCR assay. The multiplex PCR relied on a mix of 60 forward primers for TCR Vbeta segments and 13 reverse primers for TCR Jbeta segments. TCRdb stores this immuneACCESS table with in-frame sequences only. Part of the clones is absent; in the studies checked, under half of the shortfall reflects unresolved V genes, and no reason is known for the rest. In all, the sample holds under 200,000 clones, and 84% of those were seen once. The ten largest account for about 0.39% of the sample. Material for sequencing was PBMCs. The receptor set was obtained from a boy aged 2-15 years in good health and CMV-seronegative.

CDR3 bases: TGCGCCAGCAGCTTGGCGTCAGGGGCCTACGAGCAGTACTTC. Its protein product is CASSLASGAYEQYF. The chain combines TRBV5-1 with TRBJ2-5; possible D gene TRBD1, 6 bases. The J call could be wrong; TRBJ2-7 is a better fit for the DNA end. The germline gives CDR1 SGHRS, CDR2 YFSETQ. There are 14 residues in the CDR3.

In its sample, this clone was seen a few times. The chain couples TRBV5-5 to TRBJ1-1; the match to TRBD1 covers 8 bases. Germline lookup yields CDR1 SGHKS and CDR2 YYEKEE (reference sequence). The CDR3 consists of 14 residues. Germline trimming cut 4 bases from V and 6 bases from J; bases unmatched to any gene: 8. The CDR3 DNA follows: TGTGCCAGCAGCATAAGACAGGGGCTTGCTGAAGCTTTCTTT. It is translated as CASSIRQGLAEAFF.

The V and J genes are TRBV27 and TRBJ2-3; possible D gene TRBD1, 5 bases. CDR3 size: 16 residues. The germline CDR1 and CDR2 sequences are MNHEY and SMNVEV (reference sequence). The V gene lost 1 base and the J gene lost 1 base, with 12 bases spanning the gap. For the CDR3, the DNA is TGTGCCAGCAGTTTATTCTTCAGGGCTGGCACAGATACGCAGTATTTT. This sequence encodes CASSLFFRAGTDTQYF.

The gene calls are TRBV5-1 and TRBJ2-7; 13 nucleotides line up with TRBD2. From germline, CDR1 is SGHRS and CDR2 YFSETQ. The CDR3 has 16 residues. V dropped 4 bases and J dropped 5; count of bases not matched to a gene: 9. The CDR3 region is CASSDGLAGAGNEQYF. The CDR3 coding sequence is TGCGCCAGCAGCGACGGACTAGCGGGAGCCGGCAACGAGCAGTACTTC.

The rearrangement links TRBV5-4 to TRBJ2-3, with TRBD2 identical over 12 bases. V was clipped by 3 bases and J by 0 bases; unmatched bases: 2. Germline values: CDR1 SGHNT, CDR2 YYREEE (reference sequence). The CDR3 sequence is 16 residues long. CDR3: CASSWGLAGSTDTQYF. The CDR3 DNA is TGTGCCAGCAGCTGGGGACTAGCGGGTAGCACAGATACGCAGTATTTT.

V usage is TRBV15 and J usage is TRBJ2-1; 10 bases are a match to TRBD2. The germline V gene has CDR1 LNHNV and CDR2 YYDKDF (reference sequence). V trimming: 0 bases; J trimming: 6 bases; junction bases outside the gene matches: 2. There are 15 residues in the CDR3. The CDR3 coding sequence is TGTGCCACCAGCAGAGAACTAGCGGGATTCAATGAGCAGTTCTTC. It translates to CATSRELAGFNEQFF. Complete variable domain (other parts from reference TRBV15 and TRBJ2-1): DAMVIQNPRYQVTQFGKPVTLSCSQTLNHNVMYWYQQKSSQAPKLLFHYYDKDFNNEADTPDNFQSRRPNTSFCFLDIRSPGLGDTAMYLCATSRELAGFNEQFFGPGTRLTVL.

CDR3 in amino acids: CASSSLIYGTGDKVHEQFF. The CDR3 DNA follows: TGCGCCAGCAGCTCCCTAATATACGGGACAGGGGATAAGGTACATGAGCAGTTCTTC. The rearrangement uses TRBV5-1 and TRBJ2-1, with TRBD1 identical over 10 bases. Germline values: CDR1 SGHRS, CDR2 YFSETQ. Trimming removed 3 bases from V and 8 bases from J; junction bases left unmatched: 20. This CDR3 has 19 residues. Full variable domain (missing parts from reference TRBV5-1 and TRBJ2-1): KAGVTQTPRYLIKTRGQQVTLSCSPISGHRSVSWYQQTPGQGLQFLFEYFSETQRNKGNFPGRFSGRQFSNSRSEMNVSTLELGDSALYLCASSSLIYGTGDKVHEQFFGPGTRLTVL.

The V and J genes are TRBV27 and TRBJ2-7; 8 bases align to TRBD2. This CDR3 contains 14 residues. The junction had 2 bases not matched to a gene; V was cut back by 2 bases and J by 2 bases. Germline V gene lookup returns CDR1 MNHEY and CDR2 SMNVEV (reference sequence). The CDR3 spells CASSLGTRAYEQYF. Here the CDR3 DNA reads TGTGCCAGCAGTTTAGGGACTAGAGCCTACGAGCAGTACTTC.

The chain has TRBV13 and TRBJ2-7, with D perhaps TRBD2 (6 bases). Germline loops: CDR1 PRHDT, CDR2 FYEKMQ (reference sequence). The CDR3 is 14 residues long. V was cut by 4 bases and J by 1 base, with 11 bases left in between. CDR3 amino acids: CASSSRGGSYEQYF. DNA for the CDR3: TGTGCCAGCAGCTCCCGCGGAGGGTCCTACGAGCAGTACTTC.

This rearrangement joins TRBV19 to TRBJ1-4; a possible D gene is TRBD1 (6 bases). The V end was cut by 6 bases, the J end by 7 bases, with 15 bases between. The CDR3 extends over 14 amino acids. Germline loops: CDR1 LNHDA, CDR2 SQIVND (reference sequence). DNA for the CDR3: TGTGCCAGTAGCCCAGGGGACGGCCGTGAAAAACTGTTTTTT. Translation: CASSPGDGREKLFF.

This clone was seen only once. The chain carries TRBV7-8 and TRBJ2-5; TRBD1 is a possible D gene (6 bases). The end of the DNA fits TRBJ2-7 better, so the J call may be wrong. Germline V gives CDR1 SGHVS, CDR2 FQNEAQ. The CDR3 extends over 12 amino acids. CDR3 coding DNA: TGTGCCAGCAGCTCAGACAGGCGCGAGCAGTACTTC. Amino acids: CASSSDRREQYF.

The J gene is TRBJ2-1, the V gene TRBV29-1, with 8 bases identical to TRBD2. The V gene's germline CDR1 is SQVTM and CDR2 ANQGSEA. CDR3 length equals 13 residues. Trimming took 1 base from V and 13 from J; bases not matched to a gene: 9. The CDR3 loop reads CSVEGSAGGQQFF. CDR3 nucleotides: TGCAGCGTTGAAGGGTCCGCGGGAGGCCAACAGTTCTTC.

Here the CDR3 DNA reads TGTGCCAGCAGCGTAGGAGGCAGGGCCGCAGGCGAGCAGTACTTC. Its protein is CASSVGGRAAGEQYF. V usage is TRBV9 and J usage is TRBJ2-7, with D possibly TRBD1 on 5 matching bases. The CDR3 consists of 15 residues. The V gene lost 0 bases and the J gene lost 6 bases, with 16 bases spanning the gap. Looked up from germline, CDR1 is SGDLS and CDR2 is YYNGEE.

The rearrangement joins TRBV18 to TRBJ1-5; D gene uncertain. V was cut by 4 bases and J by 4 bases, with 8 bases left in between. The CDR3 runs to 13 residues. CDR1 and CDR2 from the germline V gene are KGHSH and LQKENI. This chain's CDR3 is CASSLTANQPQHF. The CDR3 DNA is TGTGCCAGCTCACTTACAGCTAATCAGCCCCAGCATTTT.

The chain joins TRBV5-4 to TRBJ2-7; D may be TRBD1 (6 bases). Per the germline V gene, CDR1 is SGHNT and CDR2 is YYREEE (reference sequence). V was pared by 2 bases and J by 4 bases, with 13 bases between. This CDR3 has 14 amino acids. Written as DNA, the CDR3 is TGTGCCAGCAGCTTACGGGACAACCTATACGAGCAGTACTTC. As protein: CASSLRDNLYEQYF. Drawing the rest from reference TRBV5-4 and TRBJ2-7, the complete variable domain is ETGVTQSPTHLIKTRGQQVTLRCSSQSGHNTVSWYQQALGQGPQFIFQYYREEENGRGNFPPRFSGLQFPNYSSELNVNALELDDSALYLCASSLRDNLYEQYFGPGTRLTVT.

The J gene is TRBJ2-2, the V gene TRBV29-1; D is uncertain. Gene TRBJ1-3 matches the end of the DNA better, so the J call may be wrong. Germline assignment: CDR1 SQVTM and CDR2 ANQGSEA. The CDR3 is 13 amino acids. The DNA of the CDR3 is TGCAGCGTTGCCCGGAGCTCTGGAAACACCATATATTTT. As protein: CSVARSSGNTIYF.

The V call is TRBV6-1, the J call TRBJ2-5; no clear D gene. CDR1 MNHNS and CDR2 SASEGT come from the germline V gene. The CDR3 totals 14 residues. Trimming took 3 bases from V and 0 from J, leaving 8 bases between them. The CDR3 nucleotides are TGTGCCAGCAGTGAGAACTGGTACCAAGAGACCCAGTACTTC. It encodes CASSENWYQETQYF.

The count of this clone is one. The chain links TRBV5-5 to TRBJ1-2; D unresolved. The V gene lost 0 bases and the J gene lost 4 bases, with 13 bases spanning the gap. Germline CDR1 reads SGHKS; CDR2 reads YYEKEE (reference sequence). This CDR3 region has 15 residues. The CDR3 region is CASSLAKGLLYGYTF. CDR3 sequence (DNA): TGTGCCAGCAGCTTGGCCAAAGGACTCCTCTATGGCTACACCTTC. Looking up the rest from reference TRBV5-5 and TRBJ1-2 gives the full variable domain: DAGVTQSPTHLIKTRGQQVTLRCSPISGHKSVSWYQQVLGQGPQFIFQYYEKEERGRGNFPDRFSARQFPNYSSELNVNALLLGDSALYLCASSLAKGLLYGYTFGSGTRLTVV.

The rearrangement joins TRBV9 to TRBJ2-3; 9 bases map to TRBD2. The CDR3 has 17 residues. The J segment lost 0 bases and the V segment lost 3 bases, leaving 8 bases of the junction unmatched. The germline V gene encodes CDR1 SGDLS and CDR2 YYNGEE. This CDR3 reads CASSAVVTSGSTDTQYF. For the CDR3, the DNA is TGTGCCAGCAGCGCAGTCGTGACTAGCGGAAGCACAGATACGCAGTATTTT.

This clone was seen only a few times. This sequence joins TRBV28 and TRBJ1-4; D perhaps matches TRBD1 (6 bases). CDR1 is MDHEN, CDR2 SYDVKM, per germline. Trimming cost V 5 bases and J 2 bases, with 12 bases left between them. CDR3 length equals 15 residues. CDR3 coding DNA: TGTGCCAGCAGTCCACAGGGATGGACTAATGAAAAACTGTTTTTT. It is translated as CASSPQGWTNEKLFF.

This chain links TRBV30 with TRBJ1-3; TRBD1 matches 8 bases. This CDR3 comprises 14 residues. CDR1 is GTSNPN, CDR2 SVGIG, per germline (reference sequence). With 2 bases clipped from V and 1 base from J, the junction kept 1 base outside the gene matches. For the CDR3, the DNA is TGTGCCTGGAGTAGGACAGGGTCTGGAAACACCATATATTTT. Encoded protein: CAWSRTGSGNTIYF.

The chain recombines TRBV29-1 with TRBJ2-1; 10 bases align to TRBD1. CDR1 and CDR2 (germline): SQVTM, ANQGSEA. The CDR3 has 13 amino acids. After removal of 4 bases from V and 3 bases from J, the junction contained 0 bases not matched to a gene. In DNA, the CDR3 is TGCAGCGTTGGGGACAGGGGCTACAATGAGCAGTTCTTC. Protein product: CSVGDRGYNEQFF.

This clone was seen a handful of times. The chain recombines TRBV6-1 with TRBJ1-4; no clear D gene. The V gene's germline CDR1 is MNHNS and CDR2 SASEGT. CDR3 length: 15 residues. Trimming pared 2 bases from V and 7 bases from J, leaving 14 bases between. CDR3 region: CASSEYFGEGEKLFF. As DNA, the CDR3 is TGTGCCAGCAGTGAATATTTTGGGGAGGGTGAAAAACTGTTTTTT.

V and J are TRBV6-1 and TRBJ2-3, with D perhaps matching TRBD2 (7 bases). Germline V gives CDR1 MNHNS, CDR2 SASEGT. V shed 6 bases and J shed 5 bases, with 24 bases lying between them. This CDR3 region has 17 residues. CDR3 sequence reads: CASSEYIGGVSQDTQYF. The CDR3 nucleotides read TGTGCCAGCAGCGAATATATAGGGGGGGTTAGTCAAGATACGCAGTATTTT.

The rearrangement uses TRBV6-1 and TRBJ1-4, with no clear D. V lost 4 bases and J lost 1, with 4 bases in between. From germline, CDR1 is MNHNS and CDR2 SASEGT. This CDR3 region has 13 residues. CDR3 nucleotides: TGTGCCAGCAGTGTTCTAACTAATGAAAAACTGTTTTTT. Its protein is CASSVLTNEKLFF.

The chain is built from TRBV19 and TRBJ2-7, with D possibly being TRBD1 (5 bases). The V and J ends lost 1 base and 1 base respectively, with 11 bases between them. Germline CDR1 reads LNHDA; CDR2 reads SQIVND (reference sequence). The CDR3 spans 15 residues. The chain's CDR3 is CASSIGQGGSYEQYF. The CDR3 bases are TGTGCCAGTAGTATAGGGCAGGGTGGGTCCTACGAGCAGTACTTC.

This chain's CDR3 is CASSQGDFSQPEPQHF. CDR3 DNA sequence: TGTGCCAGCAGCCAGGGGGACTTTAGCCAACCGGAGCCCCAGCATTTT. J is TRBJ1-5 and V is TRBV11-3; TRBD1 agrees at 7 bases. V lost 5 bases, J lost 8 bases, and 15 bases stayed unmatched. The CDR3 totals 16 residues. Germline values: CDR1 SGHNT, CDR2 YENEEA.

This chain uses TRBV5-1 with TRBJ2-7; 7 bases align to TRBD2. CDR1 is SGHRS and CDR2 is YFSETQ in the germline V gene. The ends lost 3 bases at V and 0 bases at J; junction bases unmatched: 9. The CDR3 consists of 16 residues. The CDR3 DNA reads TGCGCCAGCAGCTGGGACCCATGGACTAGCTCCTACGAGCAGTACTTC. Translation: CASSWDPWTSSYEQYF.

As for this clone: Within the sample, other DNA sequences also encode this same CDR3. The chain combines TRBV19 with TRBJ1-1; maybe TRBD1 (5 bases). The V end lost 2 bases, the J end lost 1 base, and 5 bases lay between the germline ends. This CDR3 has 13 residues. The germline V gene encodes CDR1 LNHDA and CDR2 SQIVND (reference sequence). DNA of the CDR3: TGTGCCAGTAGTATAAGGGGGAACACTGAAGCTTTCTTT. Its translation is CASSIRGNTEAFF.